This T cell receptor beta chain was sequenced in a study of cytomegalovirus exposure and HLA in healthy donors. Germline CDR1 ENHRY, CDR2 SYGVKD. The V end lost 0 bases, the J end lost 6 bases, and 15 bases lay between the germline ends. The length of the CDR3 is 15 residues. Notes on the study in general: A later analysis appeared to link common viral pathogens to several of the most significant clusters.

Comment on this clone: Its antigen is not identified.

This PCR relied on a set of 60 Vbeta primers and 13 Jbeta primers. Sequenced by immunoSEQ multiplex PCR; TCRdb stores in-frame clones only, minus some. This table holds about 130,000 clones, 65% to 75% found once. Sequenced sample: PBMCs. The chain is built from TRBV10-3 and TRBJ2-7, with D possibly TRBD1 on 5 matching bases. This receptor was obtained from a man aged 35 to 55 in good health and CMV-seropositive. CDR3 loop: CAISESAGFNGEQYF. CDR3 coding DNA: TGTGCCATCAGTGAGTCGGCAGGGTTTAACGGCGAGCAGTACTTC.